Detailed here is one TCR beta chain. TCRdb re-derived calls from the RT-PCR reads in MiXCR, one entry per CDR3 protein. The table includes about a million distinct CDR3 sequences, 18% detected once. Between the trimmed V and J ends, which lost 2 bases and 1 base, there was a span of 9 bases. Germline CDR1 ENHRY, CDR2 SYGVKD. This CDR3 region has 14 residues. This sample was included in a study of patients and donors after allogeneic stem cell transplantation. The sequencing sample was made of blood, either unsorted or a sorted T cell fraction (not recorded which). The chain recombines TRBV10-3 with TRBJ2-7; no definite D call. This clonotype was sampled from a human donor who was either an allogeneic HSCT recipient or a stem cell or donor lymphocyte infusion donor (not recorded which). It is not recorded whose cells these are; they may come from a transplant donor. DNA for the CDR3: TGTGCCATCAGTGAGGTATCCGGTTCCTACGAGCAGTACTTC. Its translation is CAISEVSGSYEQYF.